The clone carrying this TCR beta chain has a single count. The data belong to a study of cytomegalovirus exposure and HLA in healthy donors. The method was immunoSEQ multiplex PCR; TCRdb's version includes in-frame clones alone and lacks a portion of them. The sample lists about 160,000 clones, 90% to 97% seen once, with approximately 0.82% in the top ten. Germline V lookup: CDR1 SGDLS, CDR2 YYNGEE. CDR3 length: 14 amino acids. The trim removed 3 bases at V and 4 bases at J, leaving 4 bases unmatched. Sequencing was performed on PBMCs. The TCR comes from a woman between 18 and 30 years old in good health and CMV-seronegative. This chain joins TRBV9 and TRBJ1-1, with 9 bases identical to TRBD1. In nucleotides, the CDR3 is TGTGCCAGCAGCGCTGGGGGACAGGGCACTGAAGCTTTCTTT. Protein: CASSAGGQGTEAFF.